This T cell receptor beta chain was sequenced in a study of Graves' ophthalmopathy and Graves' hyperthyroidism (dated by TCRdb to 2016 to 2019). Describing the broader study: Peripheral blood was collected at initial diagnosis, before any treatment. The study used signatures of the TCR beta repertoire to tell Graves' ophthalmopathy apart from Graves' hyperthyroidism and to predict which patients would progress to ophthalmopathy. In total, 135 blood samples were TCR-sequenced: 43 ophthalmopathy, some 75 hyperthyroidism and approximately 17 hyperthyroidism-to-ophthalmopathy patients. A discovery set of 100 patients (approximately 42 ophthalmopathy, about 59 stable hyperthyroidism) was enrolled to explore V-J signatures distinguishing ophthalmopathy from hyperthyroidism. For independent validation, a separate cohort was made up of 18 to 20 hyperthyroidism patients plus 17 patients who later progressed from hyperthyroidism to ophthalmopathy. In five or six hyperthyroidism patients, T-cell repertoires of thyroid tissue and blood were compared. Following sample collection, hyperthyroidism patients were given methimazole at a starting dose of 30 mg daily, and ophthalmopathy patients were given high-dose intravenous methylprednisolone.

This clonotype occurred many times. What antigen it recognizes has not been identified. Qualities for individual bases were not recorded, and no much larger clone is one base off. V sheds 0 bases and J sheds 1 base, leaving 10 bases between their ends. There are 15 amino acids in the CDR3, from cysteine to phenylalanine inclusive. The DNA shown is the 45-base CDR3, in frame from base 1. As encoded in the germline V gene (reference sequence), CDR1 is LNHNV while CDR2 is YYDKDF. Hyperthyroidism was defined as stable when no progression to ophthalmopathy occurred within 18 months of follow-up. The hyperthyroidism patients were 18 to 65 years old and newly diagnosed, with a disease duration of less than 2 months. Patients were excluded if they had other autoimmune diseases, uncontrolled infections, pregnancy or lactation. Diagnosis was based on clinical symptoms, serum thyroxine, TRAb, thyroid ultrasound and orbital computed tomography. Using Ficoll-Paque density gradient centrifugation, PBMCs were isolated from 9.5 to 10 ml of fresh peripheral blood. Total RNA was extracted with Trizol reagent and quality-checked on an Agilent 2100 Bioanalyzer.

What the authors observed across the whole study: In validation, the model predicted ophthalmopathy progression with 70.59% sensitivity and less than 80% specificity; more than ten predicted patients were CT-confirmed with GO in a median of around 6 months. Ophthalmopathy was separated from stable hyperthyroidism by the 13-signature model with about 90% sensitivity and less than 82% specificity in cross-validation and with 80%/75% in the test set. No statistical method was used to set the sample size in advance, and the investigators knew which group each participant was assigned to. Among expanded thyroid clonotypes with frequency above 0.001, most also showed up in blood, which suggests that blood repertoires may reflect the thyroid immune response.

For repertoire sequencing, the TCR beta CDR3 regions were amplified from RNA transcripts. The first round of RT-PCR was done with HTBI primers and the Qiagen OneStep RT-PCR kit, and was followed by a second round of multiplex PCR, then size selection and purification. Libraries were sequenced on an Illumina HiSeq2000 using paired-end 100 bp reads. Per the authors' processing: Reads were processed with SOAPnuke, discarding reads with adapters, uncalled bases, mean Phred below 15, or no exact constant-primer or identifier match. High-quality paired reads were merged with COPE v1.2.5. Each unique nucleotide sequence was defined as a clonotype, and clonotypes were aligned to IMGT TRB V, D and J references with MiTCR v1.1. The analysis was limited to V-J combinations with a frequency above 0.0001, which together covered 99% to 99.2% of the repertoires. A TCR clonal expansion and chaos score per V-J combination was defined as the ratio of F50 clonal expansion to chaos observed in the TCRdist matrix. Welch's t-statistics and random forest were used to reduce the features to about 14 V-J combinations, which were then used as input to a naive Bayes classifier. Thyroid-blood repertoire similarity was quantified with the Morisita-Horn index. TCRdb handled the public reads itself, with Q25 trimming in fastp and clone calling in MiXCR, and kept productive beta chains. CDR3 protein duplicates are merged, each entry listing the most common genes and DNA. None of the V and J calls come from the authors' own analysis; TCRdb made them. The sample contains some 350,000 distinct CDR3 sequences, roughly a sixth of them found a single time. The ten largest account for 2.4% of the sample.

The sequence joins TRBV15 to TRBJ2-7, with the D gene not clear enough to name. This TCR derives from an adult woman with stable Graves' hyperthyroidism. The sequenced sample consisted of peripheral blood. The DNA sequence follows: TGTGCCACCAGCAGAGATTTTCCAGGATCCTACGAGCAGTACTTC. Translation gives CATSRDFPGSYEQYF.